The next 4 T cell receptor beta chains were all read from a single sample in a study of shared clonotypes between healthy human individuals. TCRdb's copy holds only in-frame clones and misses some; the assay was immunoSEQ multiplex PCR. The table shows about 2.3 million clones, with around 90% occurring only once. The sample comprised naive CD4+ T cells from PBMCs. Specified subset: CD45RA+ positively selected. These receptor sequences come from a man aged 18 to 29 in good health. Some clones in this sample may be carry-over from other donors' samples.

In the case of this clone: Other nucleotide sequences from this sample produce the same CDR3. The CDR3 coding sequence is TGTGCCAGCAGACTTGACAGCTACAATGAGCAGTTCTTC. Its protein product is CASRLDSYNEQFF. The rearrangement joins TRBV5-4 to TRBJ2-1; perhaps TRBD1 as D (5 bases). Trimming took off 5 bases at V and 3 bases at J, with 9 bases between the two ends. This CDR3 has 13 residues. CDR1 is SGHNT, CDR2 YYREEE, per germline (reference sequence).

The chain is built from TRBV18 and TRBJ1-1, with D uncertain. The CDR3 length is 17 residues. Germline V CDR1 and CDR2: KGHSH, LQKENI. V lost 4 bases, J lost 2 bases, and 20 bases lay in between. Here the CDR3 DNA reads TGTGCCAGCTCACTCTATCAGATGGACGGGATTAACACTGAAGCTTTCTTT. The encoded protein is CASSLYQMDGINTEAFF.

This rearrangement joins TRBV7-8 to TRBJ1-1; D uncertain. The CDR3 is 14 residues long. CDR1 and CDR2 (germline): SGHVS, FQNEAQ. Between the trimmed V and J ends, which lost 2 bases and 2 bases, there was a span of 9 bases. The CDR3 coding sequence is TGTGCCAGCAGCTTAATGGACCCAAACACTGAAGCTTTCTTT. Protein: CASSLMDPNTEAFF.

This chain connects TRBV5-1 to TRBJ1-5; D is perhaps TRBD1 (6 bases). The CDR3 is 16 residues long. Per the germline V gene, CDR1 is SGHRS and CDR2 is YFSETQ. V dropped 4 bases and J dropped 5 bases, with 19 bases sitting between them. The CDR3 sequence: CASSVGSAGADQPQHF. The CDR3 DNA is TGCGCCAGCAGCGTCGGCTCCGCGGGGGCGGATCAGCCCCAGCATTTT.